Listed below are T cell receptor beta chains from one sample, sequenced in a study of cytomegalovirus exposure and HLA in healthy donors. Sequenced by immunoSEQ multiplex PCR; TCRdb stores in-frame clones only, minus some. The sample lists about 140,000 clones; roughly 80% were seen once. The source material was PBMCs. The receptors were sampled from a male donor in good health and CMV-seronegative. CDR3s include the opening cysteine and the closing phenylalanine or tryptophan. D genes are given only for firm matches. The size of a clone is reported for some rows only, either as once, few or many, or as a class for expanded clones.

V: TRBV15; size: .; J: TRBJ1-1; D: .; CDR3: CATSRASGYTEAFF; DNA: TGTGCCACCAGCAGGGCCTCGGGTTACACTGAAGCTTTCTTT
V: TRBV28; size: .; J: TRBJ1-2; D: TRBD1; CDR3: CASIYADRGASGYTF; DNA: TGTGCCAGCATCTACGCGGACAGGGGGGCGAGTGGCTACACCTTC
V: TRBV9; size: .; J: TRBJ2-3; D: TRBD2; CDR3: CASSVLTSGGDTQYF; DNA: TGTGCCAGCAGCGTACTTACTAGCGGCGGAGATACGCAGTATTTT
V: TRBV9; size: .; J: TRBJ2-3; D: .; CDR3: CASSPRGGEADTQYF; DNA: TGTGCCAGCAGCCCCCGGGGCGGGGAGGCAGATACGCAGTATTTT
V: TRBV6-1; size: .; J: TRBJ1-5; D: TRBD1; CDR3: CASRETGYSNQPQHF; DNA: TGTGCCAGCAGAGAGACAGGGTATAGCAATCAGCCCCAGCATTTT
V: TRBV5-1; size: .; J: TRBJ1-1; D: .; CDR3: CASSLGRVFTEAFF; DNA: TGCGCCAGCAGCTTGGGTCGGGTTTTCACTGAAGCTTTCTTT
V: TRBV5-1; size: .; J: TRBJ2-1; D: TRBD2; CDR3: CASYDPGGEQFF; DNA: TGCGCCAGTTACGACCCGGGGGGTGAGCAGTTCTTC
V: TRBV28; size: .; J: TRBJ1-1; D: TRBD1; CDR3: CASSSTGGSLVAFF; DNA: TGTGCCAGCAGTTCCACAGGGGGGAGTCTTGTAGCTTTCTTT
V: TRBV28; size: .; J: TRBJ1-6; D: .; CDR3: CASASVQWTEAPLHF; DNA: TGTGCCAGCGCATCAGTACAGTGGACTGAAGCTCCCCTCCACTTT
V: TRBV4-2; size: .; J: TRBJ2-1; D: .; CDR3: CASSQDPTGTFNEQFF; DNA: TGTGCCAGCAGCCAAGACCCGACAGGGACTTTCAATGAGCAGTTCTTC
V: TRBV5-1; size: once; J: TRBJ2-3; D: .; CDR3: CASSPGGGGTDTQYF; DNA: TGCGCCAGCAGCCCGGGGGGCGGGGGCACAGATACGCAGTATTTT
V: TRBV4-2; size: once; J: TRBJ1-4; D: TRBD1; CDR3: CASSPSPPGQGDEKLFF; DNA: TGTGCCAGCAGCCCTTCCCCGCCGGGACAGGGAGACGAAAAACTGTTTTTT
V: TRBV18; size: .; J: TRBJ1-2; D: TRBD1; CDR3: CASSPLSGGNYGYTF; DNA: TGTGCCAGCTCACCATTGTCAGGGGGTAACTATGGCTACACCTTC
V: TRBV4-1; size: .; J: TRBJ2-5; D: .; CDR3: CASSKGGGGGAETQYF; DNA: TGCGCCAGCAGCAAGGGTGGGGGCGGGGGAGCGGAGACCCAGTACTTC
V: TRBV2; size: .; J: TRBJ1-1; D: .; CDR3: CASRDSGRTEAFF; DNA: TGTGCCAGCAGGGACTCGGGGAGGACTGAAGCTTTCTTT
V: TRBV19; size: .; J: TRBJ1-1; D: .; CDR3: CASSIAGRVAEAFF; DNA: TGTGCCAGTAGTATCGCAGGGAGGGTTGCTGAAGCTTTCTTT
V: TRBV19; size: .; J: TRBJ2-7; D: .; CDR3: CASSIGGAGVPYEQYF; DNA: TGTGCCAGTAGTATAGGAGGGGCAGGGGTTCCCTACGAGCAGTACTTC
V: TRBV9; size: .; J: TRBJ2-7; D: TRBD1; CDR3: CASSVTGTVYEQYF; DNA: TGTGCCAGCAGCGTGACCGGGACAGTCTACGAGCAGTACTTC
V: TRBV19; size: .; J: TRBJ1-5; D: TRBD1; CDR3: CASSIAGQGLGQPQHF; DNA: TGTGCCAGTAGTATAGCGGGACAGGGACTGGGCCAGCCCCAGCATTTT
V: TRBV7-2; size: .; J: TRBJ1-6; D: .; CDR3: CASSLLWSSYNSPLHF; DNA: TGTGCCAGCAGCTTATTATGGAGCTCCTATAATTCACCCCTCCACTTT
V: TRBV5-5; size: .; J: TRBJ2-1; D: TRBD2; CDR3: CASSSLAGSSLDEQFF; DNA: TGTGCCAGCAGCTCATTAGCGGGATCAAGTCTGGATGAGCAGTTCTTC
V: TRBV6-4; size: .; J: TRBJ2-2; D: .; CDR3: CASSADRGGTGELFF; DNA: TGTGCCAGCAGTGCTGACCGAGGAGGCACCGGGGAGCTGTTTTTT
V: TRBV27; size: once; J: TRBJ1-1; D: .; CDR3: CASSPAGSLNTEAFF; DNA: TGTGCCAGCTCCCCGGCCGGGTCTTTGAACACTGAAGCTTTCTTT
V: TRBV4-2; size: .; J: TRBJ1-1; D: TRBD1; CDR3: CASSLVTGGGGAFF; DNA: TGTGCCAGCAGCCTCGTTACAGGGGGTGGAGGGGCTTTCTTT
V: TRBV7-6; size: once; J: TRBJ1-6; D: TRBD1; CDR3: CASSLGGTGSSYNSPLHF; DNA: TGTGCCAGCAGCTTAGGCGGGACAGGGAGCTCCTATAATTCACCCCTCCACTTT
V: TRBV9; size: .; J: TRBJ2-1; D: TRBD2; CDR3: CASSVGLAGSSSYNEQFF; DNA: TGTGCCAGCAGCGTAGGACTAGCGGGGTCGAGCTCCTACAATGAGCAGTTCTTC
V: TRBV2; size: once; J: TRBJ1-5; D: .; CDR3: CASSISRAHQPQHF; DNA: TGTGCCAGCAGTATCAGCAGGGCCCATCAGCCCCAGCATTTT
V: TRBV11-1; size: .; J: TRBJ2-7; D: TRBD1; CDR3: CASSLAGQDYEQYF; DNA: TGTGCCAGCAGCTTAGCAGGACAGGACTACGAGCAGTACTTC
V: TRBV19; size: once; J: TRBJ2-7; D: TRBD1; CDR3: CASSAGQGPYEQYF; DNA: TGTGCCAGTAGTGCTGGACAGGGACCTTACGAGCAGTACTTC
V: TRBV7-9; size: .; J: TRBJ2-1; D: TRBD1; CDR3: CASSLVGQGLDEQFF; DNA: TGTGCCAGCAGCTTGGTCGGACAGGGCCTCGATGAGCAGTTCTTC
V: TRBV18; size: .; J: TRBJ1-1; D: TRBD1; CDR3: CASSPRAGGTEAFF; DNA: TGTGCCAGCTCACCACGTGCAGGGGGTACTGAAGCTTTCTTT
V: TRBV27; size: .; J: TRBJ2-7; D: .; CDR3: CASSMRTGSEQYF; DNA: TGTGCCAGCAGTATGAGAACAGGGAGCGAGCAGTACTTC
V: TRBV5-4; size: .; J: TRBJ2-1; D: TRBD2; CDR3: CASSPRGGQGGNEQFF; DNA: TGTGCCAGCAGCCCCCGGGGAGGGCAGGGCGGCAATGAGCAGTTCTTC
V: TRBV7-9; size: .; J: TRBJ2-7; D: TRBD2; CDR3: CASSSGEGEQYF; DNA: TGTGCCAGCAGCTCGGGGGAGGGAGAGCAGTACTTC
V: TRBV20-1; size: few; J: TRBJ2-7; D: .; CDR3: CSARRGDEQYF; DNA: TGCAGTGCTAGACGCGGAGACGAGCAGTACTTC
V: TRBV6-1; size: .; J: TRBJ1-2; D: .; CDR3: CASSEGGRSYGYTF; DNA: TGTGCCAGCAGTGAAGGCGGTCGGAGCTATGGCTACACCTTC
V: TRBV10-2; size: .; J: TRBJ2-7; D: .; CDR3: CASSEGSFSYEQYF; DNA: TGCGCCAGCAGTGAGGGCTCATTCTCCTACGAGCAGTACTTC
V: TRBV7-3; size: .; J: TRBJ2-1; D: TRBD1; CDR3: CASSSYRGTGVYNEQFF; DNA: TGTGCCAGCAGCTCGTATCGGGGGACAGGAGTCTACAATGAGCAGTTCTTC
V: TRBV12-5; size: .; J: TRBJ1-4; D: .; CDR3: CASGLRQGAWNTNEKLFF; DNA: TGTGCTAGTGGCCTCCGCCAAGGGGCGTGGAACACTAATGAAAAACTGTTTTTT
V: TRBV5-1; size: .; J: TRBJ1-5; D: .; CDR3: CASSLDPGAGPQHF; DNA: TGCGCCAGCAGCTTGGATCCAGGGGCAGGGCCCCAGCATTTT
V: TRBV28; size: once; J: TRBJ1-1; D: TRBD1; CDR3: CASSPQGTGNTEAFF; DNA: TGTGCCAGCAGTCCCCAAGGGACAGGGAACACTGAAGCTTTCTTT
V: TRBV30; size: few; J: TRBJ1-2; D: TRBD1; CDR3: CAWRRTGVAGYTF; DNA: TGTGCCTGGAGGAGAACAGGGGTGGCGGGCTACACCTTC
V: TRBV6-5; size: .; J: TRBJ2-1; D: .; CDR3: CASTMGYYNEQFF; DNA: TGTGCCAGCACCATGGGCTACTACAATGAGCAGTTCTTC
V: TRBV4-3; size: few; J: TRBJ1-1; D: .; CDR3: CASSQHSGGASEAFF; DNA: TGCGCCAGCAGCCAACACTCCGGGGGGGCGAGTGAAGCTTTCTTT
V: TRBV7-9; size: .; J: TRBJ1-2; D: .; CDR3: CASSPLDSNYGYTF; DNA: TGTGCCAGCAGCCCGTTGGACAGTAACTATGGCTACACCTTC
V: TRBV9; size: few; J: TRBJ1-2; D: TRBD1; CDR3: CASSDLLGGGARSYTF; DNA: TGTGCCAGCAGCGACCTGTTAGGGGGCGGGGCCCGTAGCTACACCTTC
V: TRBV7-3; size: .; J: TRBJ2-1; D: TRBD2; CDR3: CASSRGTSGGRGEQFF; DNA: TGTGCCAGCAGTCGCGGGACTAGCGGGGGGCGAGGTGAGCAGTTCTTC
V: TRBV7-3; size: .; J: TRBJ1-6; D: .; CDR3: CASSRLAGNSPLHF; DNA: TGTGCCAGCAGTCGTCTGGCAGGGAATTCACCCCTCCACTTT
V: TRBV6-5; size: .; J: TRBJ1-2; D: .; CDR3: CASSFDRLYGYTF; DNA: TGTGCCAGCAGCTTCGACAGGCTCTATGGCTACACCTTC
V: TRBV25-1; size: .; J: TRBJ2-5; D: .; CDR3: CASSHPRSAYQETQYF; DNA: TGTGCCAGCAGTCACCCGCGATCTGCGTACCAAGAGACCCAGTACTTC
V: TRBV5-4; size: few; J: TRBJ2-7; D: TRBD1; CDR3: CASSLEVATGWSEQYF; DNA: TGTGCCAGCAGCTTGGAAGTTGCGACAGGGTGGTCCGAGCAGTACTTC